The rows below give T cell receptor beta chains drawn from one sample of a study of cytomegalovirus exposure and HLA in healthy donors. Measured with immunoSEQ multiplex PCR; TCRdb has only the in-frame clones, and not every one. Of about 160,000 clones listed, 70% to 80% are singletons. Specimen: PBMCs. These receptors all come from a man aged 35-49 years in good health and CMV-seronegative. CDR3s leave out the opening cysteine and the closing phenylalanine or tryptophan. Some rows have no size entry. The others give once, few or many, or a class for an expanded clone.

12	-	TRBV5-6	ASSSRVNTGELF
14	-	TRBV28	ASTPIIGGDVTEAF
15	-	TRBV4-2	ASSQVSGTSGNNEQF
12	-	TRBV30	AWSVSRRGYEQY
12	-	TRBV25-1	ASSGSPGGYEQY
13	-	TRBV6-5	ASRLLWDRSYEQY
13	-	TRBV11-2	ASSLLLGGPTEAF
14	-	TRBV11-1	ASSLASRFDTDTQY
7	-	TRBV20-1	SAPETQY
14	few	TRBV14	ASSHPGLAGGNTQY
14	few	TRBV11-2	ASSLTSASGTGELF